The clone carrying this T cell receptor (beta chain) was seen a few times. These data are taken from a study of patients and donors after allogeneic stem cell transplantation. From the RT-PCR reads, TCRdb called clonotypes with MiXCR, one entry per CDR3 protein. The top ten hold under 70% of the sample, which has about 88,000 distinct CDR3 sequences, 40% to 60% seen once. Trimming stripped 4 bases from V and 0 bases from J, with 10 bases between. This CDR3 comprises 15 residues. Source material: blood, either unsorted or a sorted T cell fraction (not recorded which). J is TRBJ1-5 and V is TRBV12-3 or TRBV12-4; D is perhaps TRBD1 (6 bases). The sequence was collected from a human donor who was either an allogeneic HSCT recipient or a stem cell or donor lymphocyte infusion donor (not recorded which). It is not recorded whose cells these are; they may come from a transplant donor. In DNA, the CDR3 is TGTGCCAGCAGTTCCCCAGGGGATAGCAATCAGCCCCAGCATTTT. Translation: CASSSPGDSNQPQHF.